Sequencing of this T cell receptor beta chain was carried out in a study of shared clonotypes between healthy human individuals. Study-wide results and caveats: In this cohort, only blood was sampled, and tissue repertoires likely differ. Non-shared clonotypes were found to have lower generation probabilities than the clonotypes that were shared by all four of the sorted-subset donors.

The healthy adult donors were HIV-negative and reported no recent acute infections or vaccinations. The CDR3 contains 14 residues. In germline, CDR1 is LNHDA, CDR2 SQIVND (reference sequence). Trimming at V came to 4 bases and at J to 8 bases, leaving 6 bases not matched to a gene. Genomic DNA of each subset was evenly split across several immunoSEQ plates. Clones were sequenced by immunoSEQ multiplex PCR, and TCRdb holds only the in-frame ones, with some missing. The table shows fewer than 2.5 million clones, with under 95% occurring only once. Remarks on this clone: The antigen remains unidentified.

The sample consisted of naive CD4+ T cells from PBMCs. Stated subset: CD45RA+ positively selected. The TCR sequence derives from a man between 18 and 35 years old in good health. Some clones in this sample may be carry-over from other donors' samples. The chain joins TRBV19 to TRBJ2-4, with 9 bases fitting TRBD2. The CDR3 loop is CASSRAGGVDIQYF. The CDR3 DNA is TGTGCCAGTAGTAGAGCGGGGGGAGTGGACATTCAGTACTTC.